A selection of T cell receptor beta chains follows, all from one sample in a study of blood T cell repertoires in COVID-19. TCRdb's table, derived via immunoSEQ multiplex PCR, lists solely in-frame clones and lacks some. The repertoire holds under 250,000 clones, with 86% as singletons. Sequences were obtained from peripheral blood. These receptors originate from an older woman who had recovered from COVID-19. CDR3s include the opening cysteine and the closing phenylalanine or tryptophan. The D gene is left open where the match is weak. Some rows mark clone size as missing; the rest say once, few, many or name a class of expanded clone.

v_gene	abundance	d_gene	j_gene	CDR3aa	CDR3nt
TRBV18	NA	NA	TRBJ2-2	CASSPRGQLANTGELFF	TGTGCCAGCTCACCACGCGGACAGCTTGCGAACACCGGGGAGCTGTTTTTT
TRBV3-1/TRBV3-2	NA	NA	TRBJ2-5	CASTTVPQETQYF	TGTGCCAGCACCACAGTTCCCCAAGAGACCCAGTACTTC
TRBV15	NA	NA	TRBJ1-4	CATSIPGENEKLFF	TGTGCCACCAGCATCCCGGGGGAGAATGAAAAACTGTTTTTT
TRBV6-6	once	TRBD2	TRBJ2-5	CASRGTSGAQETQYF	TGTGCCAGCCGGGGGACTAGCGGGGCCCAAGAGACCCAGTACTTC
TRBV6-6	NA	NA	TRBJ1-2	CASSGGSSGPYGYTF	TGTGCCAGCAGCGGAGGTTCTTCCGGACCCTATGGCTACACCTTC
TRBV6-5	NA	TRBD1	TRBJ1-1	CASSLLDRADTEAFF	TGTGCCAGCAGCCTACTGGACAGGGCGGACACTGAAGCTTTCTTT
TRBV9	NA	TRBD2	TRBJ2-5	CASSVAGGLEETQYF	TGTGCCAGCAGCGTAGCGGGGGGACTTGAAGAGACCCAGTACTTC
TRBV11-1	NA	TRBD1	TRBJ1-1	CASKLDRGYTEAFF	TGTGCCAGCAAATTGGACAGGGGGTATACTGAAGCTTTCTTT
TRBV19	NA	NA	TRBJ1-5	CATSGVYSNQPQHF	TGTGCCACCAGCGGGGTTTATAGCAATCAGCCCCAGCATTTT
TRBV14	NA	NA	TRBJ1-3	CASSQVQGLNTIYF	TGTGCCAGCAGCCAAGTTCAGGGTTTAAACACCATATATTTT
TRBV9	NA	NA	TRBJ2-1	CASSVITGEQFF	TGTGCCAGCAGCGTAATTACGGGTGAGCAGTTCTTC
TRBV5-4	NA	TRBD1	TRBJ1-2	CASSWQTGGWSGYTF	TGTGCCAGCAGCTGGCAGACAGGGGGCTGGTCTGGCTACACCTTC
TRBV9	few	NA	TRBJ1-1	CASSVEGIGTEAFF	TGTGCCAGCAGCGTGGAGGGAATCGGGACTGAAGCTTTCTTT
TRBV7-3	NA	TRBD2	TRBJ2-5	CASGLAGAEGETQYF	TGTGCCAGTGGGCTAGCGGGGGCCGAGGGGGAGACCCAGTACTTC
TRBV5-1	NA	TRBD2	TRBJ2-3	CASSLNAGGSTDTQYF	TGCGCCAGCAGCTTGAATGCGGGGGGCAGCACAGATACGCAGTATTTT
TRBV19	once	TRBD1	TRBJ2-7	CASSGRQGPRGQYF	TGTGCCAGTAGTGGAAGACAGGGGCCTCGCGGGCAGTACTTC
TRBV25-1	NA	TRBD1	TRBJ2-1	CASKRTGADEQFF	TGTGCCAGCAAAAGGACAGGGGCGGATGAGCAGTTCTTC
TRBV11-2	NA	NA	TRBJ2-7	CASSFSRGSYEQYF	TGTGCCAGCAGCTTCTCGAGAGGCTCCTACGAGCAGTACTTC
TRBV7-3	NA	TRBD1	TRBJ2-1	CASSFTGVNEQFF	TGTGCCAGCAGCTTCACAGGGGTCAATGAGCAGTTCTTC
TRBV9	NA	NA	TRBJ2-2	CASSRLVNSAGELFF	TGTGCCAGCAGCCGACTAGTCAATTCGGCCGGGGAGCTGTTTTTT
TRBV7-2	NA	NA	TRBJ2-2	CASSLAGGGNTGELFF	TGTGCCAGCAGCTTAGCTGGCGGTGGAAACACCGGGGAGCTGTTTTTT
TRBV28	NA	NA	TRBJ1-2	CASRHLIGRNYGYTF	TGTGCCAGCAGACATTTAATCGGGAGAAACTATGGCTACACCTTC
TRBV19	once	NA	TRBJ2-7	CASSFSGAYEQYF	TGTGCCAGTAGTTTCTCAGGGGCCTACGAGCAGTACTTC
TRBV5-1	NA	TRBD2	TRBJ2-2	CASQLAGGLNTGELFF	TGCGCCAGCCAACTAGCGGGGGGTCTTAACACCGGGGAGCTGTTTTTT
TRBV6-5	NA	NA	TRBJ2-7	CASSYSEGGSGYEQYF	TGTGCCAGCAGTTACTCTGAAGGTGGGTCAGGCTACGAGCAGTACTTC
TRBV9	NA	TRBD1	TRBJ1-6	CASSPGTGRPPLHF	TGTGCCAGCAGCCCCGGGACAGGGCGACCACCCCTCCACTTT
TRBV4-3	NA	NA	TRBJ1-5	CASSQWVAEGQPQHF	TGCGCCAGCAGCCAATGGGTGGCAGAGGGACAGCCCCAGCATTTT
TRBV7-2	NA	TRBD1	TRBJ1-1	CASSSRDRGLATEAFF	TGTGCCAGCAGCTCCCGGGACAGGGGGCTGGCCACTGAAGCTTTCTTT
TRBV4-1	NA	NA	TRBJ2-7	CASSQDGGRSPYEQYF	TGCGCCAGCAGCCAGGACGGGGGGCGAAGTCCCTACGAGCAGTACTTC
TRBV19	NA	TRBD2	TRBJ2-1	CASSLLAGGSSYNEQFF	TGTGCCAGTAGTCTGTTGGCGGGGGGGAGCTCCTACAATGAGCAGTTCTTC
TRBV11-3	once	NA	TRBJ2-1	CASSLESSPYNEQFF	TGTGCCAGCAGCTTAGAGAGTTCCCCCTACAATGAGCAGTTCTTC
TRBV4-1	NA	NA	TRBJ2-5	CASSQDTRGKETQYF	TGCGCCAGCAGCCAAGATACGAGAGGCAAAGAGACCCAGTACTTC
TRBV6-5	NA	TRBD1	TRBJ2-7	CASTHRGTYEQYF	TGTGCCAGCACCCACAGGGGAACCTACGAGCAGTACTTC
TRBV5-1	NA	NA	TRBJ1-5	CASSLSGALNQPQHF	TGCGCCAGCAGCTTGTCAGGGGCCCTCAATCAGCCCCAGCATTTT
TRBV4-2	NA	TRBD2	TRBJ2-5	CASSQVTSGGSETQYF	TGTGCCAGCAGCCAAGTTACTAGCGGGGGCTCAGAGACCCAGTACTTC
TRBV6-4	NA	TRBD1	TRBJ1-6	CASSAGQGGSPLHF	TGTGCCAGCAGTGCGGGACAGGGAGGGTCACCCCTCCACTTT
TRBV3-1/TRBV3-2	NA	NA	TRBJ2-7	CASSQDIGRQYF	TGTGCCAGCAGCCAAGATATAGGGAGGCAGTACTTC
TRBV3-1/TRBV3-2	NA	NA	TRBJ1-6	CASSQETRGNSPLHF	TGTGCCAGCAGCCAAGAGACAAGGGGTAATTCACCCCTCCACTTT
TRBV14	NA	NA	TRBJ2-7	CASSQDPGGLEQYF	TGTGCCAGCAGCCAAGATCCGGGGGGCCTGGAGCAGTACTTC
TRBV6-5	NA	NA	TRBJ2-7	CASSSPGRVEQYF	TGTGCCAGCAGTTCCCCTGGCAGGGTCGAGCAGTACTTC
TRBV7-2	NA	TRBD2	TRBJ2-1	CASSLMGLAGDNEQFF	TGTGCCAGCAGCTTAATGGGACTAGCGGGGGACAATGAGCAGTTCTTC
TRBV6-5	few	NA	TRBJ1-2	CASSSRQSHPNYGYTF	TGTGCCAGCAGTTCCCGACAGTCCCACCCCAACTATGGCTACACCTTC